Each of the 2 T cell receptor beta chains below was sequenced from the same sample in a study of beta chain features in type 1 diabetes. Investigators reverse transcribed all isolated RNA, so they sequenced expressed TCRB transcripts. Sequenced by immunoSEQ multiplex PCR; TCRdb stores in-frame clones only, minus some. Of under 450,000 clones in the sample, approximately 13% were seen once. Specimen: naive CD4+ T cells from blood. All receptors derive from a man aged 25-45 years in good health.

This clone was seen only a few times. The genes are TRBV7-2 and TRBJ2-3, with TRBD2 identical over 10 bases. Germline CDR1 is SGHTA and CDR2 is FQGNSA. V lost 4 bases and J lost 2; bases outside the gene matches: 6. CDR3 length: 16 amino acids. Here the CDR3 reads CASSSRTSGYTDTQYF. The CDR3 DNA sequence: TGTGCCAGCAGCTCAAGGACTAGCGGATACACAGATACGCAGTATTTT.

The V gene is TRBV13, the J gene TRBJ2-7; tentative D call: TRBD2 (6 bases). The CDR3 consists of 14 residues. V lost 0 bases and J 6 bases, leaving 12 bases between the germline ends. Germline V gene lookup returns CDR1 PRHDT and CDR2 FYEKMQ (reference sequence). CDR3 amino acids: CASSLGSLAGEQYF. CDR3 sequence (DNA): TGTGCCAGCAGCTTAGGGTCACTAGCTGGCGAGCAGTACTTC.